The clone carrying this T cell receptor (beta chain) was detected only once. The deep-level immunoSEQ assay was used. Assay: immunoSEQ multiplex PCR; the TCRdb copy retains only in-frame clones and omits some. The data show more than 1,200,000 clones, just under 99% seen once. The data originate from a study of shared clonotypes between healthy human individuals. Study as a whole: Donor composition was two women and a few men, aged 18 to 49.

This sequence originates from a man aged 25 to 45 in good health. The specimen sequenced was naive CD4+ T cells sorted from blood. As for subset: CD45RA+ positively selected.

CDR3 residues: CASSRKRLAEAFF. CDR3 bases: TGTGCCAGCAGCCGTAAGCGGCTCGCTGAAGCTTTCTTT. The chain has TRBV7-2 and TRBJ1-1; no reliable D call. The CDR3 totals 13 residues. Germline V gives CDR1 SGHTA, CDR2 FQGNSA. Trimming removed 5 bases from V and 6 bases from J, with 13 bases in between.